The sequence of this T cell receptor beta chain was determined in a study of cytomegalovirus exposure and HLA in healthy donors. Overall study context: Out of 150 million to 200 million T cells, an earlier analysis found 117 million unique TCR beta sequences in total.

Worth noting for this clone: Its antigen is not identified.

Germline CDR1 and CDR2: SGHTA and FQGNSA. V lost 5 bases and J 1 base, leaving 8 bases between the germline ends. The CDR3 has 13 residues. Study-wide results and limits: A later look showed TCR association rates differing by HLA locus, highest for DRB1 and lowest for HLA-C.

Primers: 60 Vbeta forward and 13 Jbeta reverse. Data came from immunoSEQ multiplex PCR; TCRdb stores just in-frame clones and leaves some out. The table records over 150,000 clones, 70% to 85% of them present only once. The receptor was derived from a man aged 40-55 years in good health and CMV-seronegative. The gene calls are TRBV7-2 and TRBJ2-5; tentatively, D is TRBD2 (6 bases). Sequencing was done on a sample of PBMCs. The CDR3 sequence: CASSRTIQETQYF. In DNA, the CDR3 is TGTGCCAGCAGCAGGACTATCCAAGAGACCCAGTACTTC.